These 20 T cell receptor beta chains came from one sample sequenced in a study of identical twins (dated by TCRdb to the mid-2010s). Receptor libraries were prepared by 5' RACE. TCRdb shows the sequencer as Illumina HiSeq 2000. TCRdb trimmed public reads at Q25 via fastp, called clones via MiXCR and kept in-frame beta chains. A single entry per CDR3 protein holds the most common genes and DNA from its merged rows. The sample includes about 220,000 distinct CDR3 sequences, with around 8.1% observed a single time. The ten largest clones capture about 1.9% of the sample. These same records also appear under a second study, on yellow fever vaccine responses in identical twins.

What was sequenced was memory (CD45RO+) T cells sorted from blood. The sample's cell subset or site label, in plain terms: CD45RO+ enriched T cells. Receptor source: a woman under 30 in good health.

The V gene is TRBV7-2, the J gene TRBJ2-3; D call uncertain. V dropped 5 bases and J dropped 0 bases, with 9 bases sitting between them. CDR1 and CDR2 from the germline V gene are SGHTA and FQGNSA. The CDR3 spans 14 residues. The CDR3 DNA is TGTGCCAGCAGCCCCCACCAGAGCACAGATACGCAGTATTTT. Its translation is CASSPHQSTDTQYF.

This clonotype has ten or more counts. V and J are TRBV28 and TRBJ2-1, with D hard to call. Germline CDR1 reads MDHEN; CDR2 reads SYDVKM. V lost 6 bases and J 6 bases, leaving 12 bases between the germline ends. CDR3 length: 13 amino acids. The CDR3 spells CASSLDPANEQFF. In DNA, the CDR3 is TGTGCCAGCAGCTTGGACCCCGCCAATGAGCAGTTCTTC.

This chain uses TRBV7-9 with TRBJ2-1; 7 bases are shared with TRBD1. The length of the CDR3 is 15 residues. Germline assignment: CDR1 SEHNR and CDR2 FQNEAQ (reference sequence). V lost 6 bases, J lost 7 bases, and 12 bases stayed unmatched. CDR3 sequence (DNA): TGTGCCAGCAGTTCTATAGGGGGCGCGTCGAATGAGCAGTTCTTC. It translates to CASSSIGGASNEQFF.

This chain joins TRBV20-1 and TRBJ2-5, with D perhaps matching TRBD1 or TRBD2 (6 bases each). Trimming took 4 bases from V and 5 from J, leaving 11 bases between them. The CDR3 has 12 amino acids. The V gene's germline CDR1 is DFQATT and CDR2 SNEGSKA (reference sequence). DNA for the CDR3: TGCAGTGCTACCGGGGGCCTTGAGACCCAGTACTTC. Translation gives CSATGGLETQYF.

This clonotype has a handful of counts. Written as DNA, the CDR3 is TGTGCCAGCAGCGTTCAGGGCTCCTACAATGAGCAGTTCTTC. Protein product: CASSVQGSYNEQFF. This chain links TRBV9 with TRBJ2-1, with D perhaps TRBD1 (5 bases). The CDR3 loop spans 14 amino acids. Trimming cost V 2 bases and J 0 bases, with 6 bases left between them. Germline loops: CDR1 SGDLS, CDR2 YYNGEE.

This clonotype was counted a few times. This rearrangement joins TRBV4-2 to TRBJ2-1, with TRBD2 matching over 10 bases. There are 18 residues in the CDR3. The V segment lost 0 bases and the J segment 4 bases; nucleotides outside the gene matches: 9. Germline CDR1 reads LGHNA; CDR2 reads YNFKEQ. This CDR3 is CASSQEAQLAGKYNEQFF. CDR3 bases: TGTGCCAGCAGCCAAGAAGCCCAACTAGCGGGAAAGTACAATGAGCAGTTCTTC.

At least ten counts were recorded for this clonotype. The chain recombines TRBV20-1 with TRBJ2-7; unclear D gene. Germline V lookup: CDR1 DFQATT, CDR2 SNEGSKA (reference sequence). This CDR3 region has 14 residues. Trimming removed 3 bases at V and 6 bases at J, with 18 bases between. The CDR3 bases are TGCAGTGCTAGGACTCCTTTCTTGGTCCGCGAGCAGTACTTC. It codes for CSARTPFLVREQYF.

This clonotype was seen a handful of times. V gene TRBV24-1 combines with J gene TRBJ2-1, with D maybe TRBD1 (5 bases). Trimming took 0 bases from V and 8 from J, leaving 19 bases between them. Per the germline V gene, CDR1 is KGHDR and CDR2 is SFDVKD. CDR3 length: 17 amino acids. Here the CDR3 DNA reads TGTGCCACCAGTGATTTGCCTCTCCCAGGGTCTTTGGATGAGCAGTTCTTC. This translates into CATSDLPLPGSLDEQFF.

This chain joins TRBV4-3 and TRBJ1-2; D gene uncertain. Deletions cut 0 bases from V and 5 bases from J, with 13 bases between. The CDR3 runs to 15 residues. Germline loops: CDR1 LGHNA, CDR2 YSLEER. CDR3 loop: CASSQDGSGVYGYTF. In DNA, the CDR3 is TGCGCCAGCAGCCAAGATGGTAGTGGCGTTTATGGCTACACCTTC.

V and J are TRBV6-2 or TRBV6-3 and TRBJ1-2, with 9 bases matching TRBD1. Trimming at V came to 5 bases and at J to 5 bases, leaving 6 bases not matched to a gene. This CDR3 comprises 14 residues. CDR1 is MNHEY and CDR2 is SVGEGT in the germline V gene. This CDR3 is CASSRDRASYGYTF. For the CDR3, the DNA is TGTGCCAGCAGTCGGGACAGGGCTTCGTATGGCTACACCTTC.

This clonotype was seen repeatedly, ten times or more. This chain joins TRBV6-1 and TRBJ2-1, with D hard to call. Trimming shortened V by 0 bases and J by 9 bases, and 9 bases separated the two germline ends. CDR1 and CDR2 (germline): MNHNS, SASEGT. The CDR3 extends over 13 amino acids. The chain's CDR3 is CASSEAAGGEQFF. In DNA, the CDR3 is TGTGCCAGCAGTGAAGCTGCAGGTGGTGAGCAGTTCTTC.

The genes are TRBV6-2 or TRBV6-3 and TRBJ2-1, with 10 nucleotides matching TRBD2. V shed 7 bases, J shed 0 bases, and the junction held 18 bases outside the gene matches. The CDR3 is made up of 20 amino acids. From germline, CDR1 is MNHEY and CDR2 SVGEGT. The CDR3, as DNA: TGTGCCAGCAAGGTTAGACTAGGGACTAGCGCCTTGAGCTCCTACAATGAGCAGTTCTTC. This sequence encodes CASKVRLGTSALSSYNEQFF.

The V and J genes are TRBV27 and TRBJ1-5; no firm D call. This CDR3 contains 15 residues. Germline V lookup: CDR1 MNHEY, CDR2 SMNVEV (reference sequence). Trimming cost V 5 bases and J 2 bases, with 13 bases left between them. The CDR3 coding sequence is TGTGCCAGCAGTCGGACCTTGGATGGCAATCAGCCCCAGCATTTT. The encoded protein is CASSRTLDGNQPQHF.

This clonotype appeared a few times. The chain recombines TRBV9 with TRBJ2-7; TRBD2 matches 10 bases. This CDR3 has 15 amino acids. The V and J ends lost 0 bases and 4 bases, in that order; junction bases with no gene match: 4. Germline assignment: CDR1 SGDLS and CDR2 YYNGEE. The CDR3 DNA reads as TGTGCCAGCAGCGTAGCAGCGGGAGGGCCATACGAGCAGTACTTC. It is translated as CASSVAAGGPYEQYF.

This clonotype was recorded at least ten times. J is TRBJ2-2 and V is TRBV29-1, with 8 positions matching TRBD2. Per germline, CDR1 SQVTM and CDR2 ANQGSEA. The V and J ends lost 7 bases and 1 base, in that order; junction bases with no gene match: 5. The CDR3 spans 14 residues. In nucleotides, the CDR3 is TGCAGCGGGAGGACTAGCCGGAACACCGGGGAGCTGTTTTTT. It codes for CSGRTSRNTGELFF.

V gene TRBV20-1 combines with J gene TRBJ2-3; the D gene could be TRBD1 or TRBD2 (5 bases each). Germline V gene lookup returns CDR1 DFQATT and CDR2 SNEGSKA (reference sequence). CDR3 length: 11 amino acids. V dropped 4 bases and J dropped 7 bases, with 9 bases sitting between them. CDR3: CSAMWGNTQYF. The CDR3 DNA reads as TGCAGTGCTATGTGGGGGAATACGCAGTATTTT.

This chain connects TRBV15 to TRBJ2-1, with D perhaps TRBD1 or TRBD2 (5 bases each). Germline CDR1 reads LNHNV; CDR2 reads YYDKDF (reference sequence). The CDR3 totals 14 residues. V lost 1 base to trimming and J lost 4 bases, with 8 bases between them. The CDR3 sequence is CATSRAEGYNEQFF. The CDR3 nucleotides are TGTGCCACCAGCAGAGCTGAGGGGTACAATGAGCAGTTCTTC.

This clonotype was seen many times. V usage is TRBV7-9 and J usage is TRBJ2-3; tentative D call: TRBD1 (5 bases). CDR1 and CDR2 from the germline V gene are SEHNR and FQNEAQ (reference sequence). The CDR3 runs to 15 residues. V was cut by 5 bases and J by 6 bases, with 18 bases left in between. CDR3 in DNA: TGTGCCAGCAGCCATACCTTAGGGGCCTTGGATACGCAGTATTTT. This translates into CASSHTLGALDTQYF.

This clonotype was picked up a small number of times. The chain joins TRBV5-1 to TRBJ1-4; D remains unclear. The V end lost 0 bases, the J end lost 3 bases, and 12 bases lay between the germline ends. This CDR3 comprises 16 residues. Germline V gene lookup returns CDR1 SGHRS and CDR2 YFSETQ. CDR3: CASSLAEGRSNEKLFF. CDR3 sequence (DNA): TGCGCCAGCAGCTTGGCCGAGGGAAGGTCTAATGAAAAACTGTTTTTT.

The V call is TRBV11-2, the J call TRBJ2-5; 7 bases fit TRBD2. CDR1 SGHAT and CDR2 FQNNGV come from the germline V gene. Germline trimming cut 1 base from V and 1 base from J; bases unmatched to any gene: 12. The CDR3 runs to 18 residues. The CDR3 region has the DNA TGTGCCAGCAGCTTAGTTGGGTTGGGGGGGGGGATCCAAGAGACCCAGTACTTC. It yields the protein CASSLVGLGGGIQETQYF.